This entry concerns a single T cell receptor beta chain. This clone has a single count. Its antigen is not yet known. Base qualities are missing; no much larger clone stands one base away. This entry is derived from a study of cytomegalovirus exposure and HLA in healthy donors (dated by TCRdb to about 2017). Some background on the complete study: An earlier analysis of approximately 590 of the donors reported more than 250 Gb of sequence data and some 120 million unique TCR beta sequences from 150 million to 200 million T cells. Rather than using new phenotypic data, the later analysis identified candidate immune exposures from TCR beta sequences and from how often those sequences occurred across donors. Typing coverage differed by locus: A, B, C, DRB1 and DQB1 were typed in roughly 620-630 donors, DQA1 in roughly 510, DPA1 in 606, and DPB1 in around 440. In an earlier analysis of 587 of the donors, high-throughput TCR beta sequencing was used to judge whether each TCR beta V gene segment behaved as functional or pseudogenic. A later genetic analysis took genome-wide SNP genotypes for about 55% of the roughly 700 donors and used that subset as a discovery cohort. An early release covering roughly 600 HLA-typed donors comprised about 300 gigabases of sequencing data and around 80 million unique TCR sequences. In addition to the first cohort of 666 subjects, a separate validation cohort of over 90 different subjects was used. The study used immunosequencing to profile the T cell repertoires of approximately 640 subjects and linked those repertoires to cytomegalovirus serostatus. The study combined high-throughput TCR immunosequencing, statistical association of individual TCRs with disease status, and machine learning to predict cytomegalovirus infection status. On average, approximately 250,000 unique TCR beta nucleotide sequences were sequenced per donor among about 400 genotyped donors of the cohort, with approximately 18% of those sequences being non-productive. The study aimed to test whether cataloging public T cell receptors could reveal signatures of past pathogen exposure. Donor age, sex, ethnicity and CMV serostatus were compiled alongside the repertoire data. A few DR-DQ haplotypes were treated as single units for association and clustering because of strong linkage in the cohort. A later analysis re-analyzed previously published TCR beta repertoires from approximately 700 donors and added high-resolution HLA genotyping to study TCR occurrence patterns. Of the roughly 400 genotyped donors, around 81% fell in the genetic ancestry cluster associated with self-reported Caucasian donors. HLA typing covered class I and class II loci at four-digit resolution. Every discovery cohort repertoire had been produced on one sequencing platform.

The library was generated by the immunoSEQ multiplex PCR assay. For the multiplex PCR, a mixture combining 60 forward primers for TCR Vbeta segments and 13 reverse primers for TCR Jbeta segments was used. The CDR3 region of rearranged TCR beta genes was amplified from genomic DNA with a multiplex PCR assay. Amplified TCR beta libraries were sequenced as 87-base-pair reads on the Illumina HiSeq System. As for how the authors treated the data: Across the 670 or so repertoires, a later analysis counted some 80 million unique TCR beta chains, approximately 10 million of which were shared by at least two donors. Raw reads were error-corrected and collapsed into unique sequences by a nearest-neighbor algorithm in which closely related sequences were merged to remove PCR and sequencing errors. CDR3 sequences were aligned to IMGT reference sequences to assign V, D and J gene segments. For a sequence to be retained, at least a six-nucleotide match to both a V gene segment and a J gene segment was required. A rearrangement counted as productive if the CDR3 had no stop codons and remained in frame with V and J, and every other rearrangement counted as non-productive. Following IMGT convention, CDR3 was defined as the stretch from the second conserved V-encoded cysteine to the conserved J-encoded phenylalanine. The earlier analysis of 450 to 750 of the donors excluded any sequence lacking an unambiguous match to a single V gene segment. In an earlier analysis of almost 600 of the donors, a V segment was called functional when productive rearrangements were above 56.7%, and segregating when the standard deviation between donors exceeded 5%. A statistical classification framework was developed to diagnose cytomegalovirus status using the catalog of TCR beta chain sequences. In a later analysis, TCR nucleotide sequences were compared against IMGT/GENE-DB human TR gene sequences so that V and J genes could be assigned. In a later analysis, CDR3 sequences and most-parsimonious VDJ recombination scenarios were assigned using the TCRdist pipeline. A later analysis defined each TCR beta chain by its CDR3 amino acid sequence plus V-gene family, and excluded reads lacking a unique V-gene family. A later analysis removed nearly 600 highly shared, low-generation-probability nucleotide sequences to deal with suspected cross-contamination and a sequencing artifact. In a later analysis, a clonal expansion index was calculated for each public chain from normalized within-repertoire ranks of inferred template counts. Generation probabilities in a later analysis came from a VDJ recombination model fitted to out-of-frame rearrangements, and those results were checked against IGoR. Hypergeometric tests were used in a later analysis to score TCR-TCR, TCR-HLA and TCR-CMV co-occurrence, with a repertoire-size bias correction applied to the TCR pairs. In a later analysis, false discovery rates were estimated by permuting HLA or CMV assignments 20 times. In a later analysis, co-occurring TCRs were grouped with DBSCAN, and TCRdist sequence similarity was added when clustering was performed within HLA-allele-positive subsets. Repertoires with fewer than 30,000 or more than 120,000 public chains, plus five repertoires with anomalous nucleotide sharing, were excluded from co-occurrence clustering. Drawn from immuneACCESS, this table holds only the in-frame rearrangements with V and J called that TCRdb kept. Clones are partly lost; checked studies trace under half to an unresolved V gene and leave the rest unexplained. The V and J calls and the clone size are those of that table, but D and trimming were determined from the DNA. The sample table records 100,000 or so clones; approximately 80% of these occur just once. The ten largest clones take up approximately 5.1% of the sample.

Points the paper makes about the study in general: In a later analysis, HLA-associated TCR beta chains were found to be more clonally expanded and to have lower generation probabilities than equally common non-associated chains. The only immune exposure information available for the cohort was CMV serostatus. According to the authors, the approach could potentially be generalized to other disease states and immunological phenotypes. Some IMGT-functional V segments, including TRBV6-2 and TRBV6-3, could not be told apart with the 87-base-pair reads, so those segments were excluded. In vitro tests confirmed that a few of the cytomegalovirus-associated TCR beta chains recognize cytomegalovirus antigens. Most TCR sequences were seen in very few donors, while some public TCRs were found in many individuals. According to a later analysis, parvovirus B19, influenza, CMV and Epstein-Barr virus appeared linked to several top co-occurrence clusters. Only TCR beta chains were sequenced in this cohort, and the absence of alpha or paired-chain data limited detectable features. A later genetic analysis associated a missense DCLRE1C variant with V-gene and J-gene trimming of TCR beta chains, and an independent cohort replicated the association. A later analysis found that most CMV-associated TCR beta chains appeared HLA-restricted, with HLA associations seemingly driven largely by CMV exposure. Because counts were too low, under 20 rarely observed V segments, including chromosome 9 orphons, were left out of the earlier analysis of approximately 500 of the donors. In a later analysis, the rate of TCR association differed among HLA loci, with DRB1 alleles having the most associated TCRs and HLA-C alleles having the fewest. Sequencing depth was assumed to be roughly uniform across donors in the presence/absence analyses, though that assumption may not hold. According to a later genetic analysis, donors in an Asian-associated ancestry cluster had fewer N-insertions in productive TCRs than the approximately 650-donor mean. Correlated functional status among segregating V segments might reflect linkage disequilibrium, but an unknown experimental factor could not be ruled out. A cluster of highly shared sequence variants was judged likely to be a technical artifact of the sequencing pipeline. Strong co-occurrence of HLA alleles, especially DR and DQ, made assigning TCR associations to individual alleles difficult. Broadly in line with IMGT annotations, most TCR beta V segments showed up in productive rearrangements about 90% or about 30% of the time in an earlier analysis of around 600 of the donors. A further reported finding was that TCR beta sequences accurately predicted the HLA-A and HLA-B alleles for most subjects in the first cohort. Because HLA typing was unavailable for some donors at each locus, only the typed subset was used in association tests. In the study, about 150 TCR beta chains were listed as associated with cytomegalovirus. In a later analysis, around 17,000 TCR beta sequences were associated with specific HLA alleles at a false discovery rate of 0.05. The classifier was reported to diagnose cytomegalovirus status with high specificity and sensitivity in both the original cohort and the validation cohort.

The cohort was made up of hundreds of healthy bone marrow donors. All cohort members were sampled while nominally healthy, although unrecorded immune exposures were likely present. The donor was CMV seronegative and was included in the group of approximately 350 seronegative cohort members. Every donor gave a peripheral blood sample, and the peripheral blood mononuclear cells from that sample were used for TCR beta sequencing. Genomic DNA was extracted from the blood cell samples with the Qiagen DNeasy Blood Extraction Kit. Reading from cysteine to phenylalanine, the CDR3 counts 15 amino acids. CDR3 DNA only is kept here, 45 bases in frame from base 1. V and J are truncated by 4 bases and 8 bases respectively, leaving an intervening sequence of 18 bases. From the germline V gene, CDR1 is SGHTA and CDR2 is FQGNSA.

The chain is assembled from TRBV7-2 and TRBJ2-1, with TRBD2 tentatively as D gene (5 bases match). The receptor comes from a male donor in good health and CMV-seronegative. The sample taken for sequencing was PBMCs. The encoded CDR3 is CASSYPTRARDEQFF. The DNA reads as follows: TGTGCCAGCAGCTACCCAACGAGGGCCCGGGATGAGCAGTTCTTC.